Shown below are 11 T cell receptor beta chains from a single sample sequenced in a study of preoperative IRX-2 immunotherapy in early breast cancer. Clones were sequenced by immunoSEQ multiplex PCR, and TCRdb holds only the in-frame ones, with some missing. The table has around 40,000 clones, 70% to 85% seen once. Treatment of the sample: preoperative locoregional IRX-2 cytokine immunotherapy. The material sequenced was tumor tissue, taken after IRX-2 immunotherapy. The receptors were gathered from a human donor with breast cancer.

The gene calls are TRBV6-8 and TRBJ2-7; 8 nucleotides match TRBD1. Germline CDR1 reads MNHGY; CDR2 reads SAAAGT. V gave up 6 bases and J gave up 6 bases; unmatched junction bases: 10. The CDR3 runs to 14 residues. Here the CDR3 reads CASRPGTGLSEQYF. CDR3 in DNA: TGTGCCAGCAGACCGGGGACAGGACTCTCCGAGCAGTACTTC.

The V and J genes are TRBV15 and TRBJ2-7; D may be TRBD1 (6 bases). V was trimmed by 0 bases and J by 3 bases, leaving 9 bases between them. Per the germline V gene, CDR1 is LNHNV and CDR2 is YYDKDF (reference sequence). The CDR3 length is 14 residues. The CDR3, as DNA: TGTGCCACCAGCAGAGACCGCAGGGGCTACGAGCAGTACTTC. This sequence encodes CATSRDRRGYEQYF.

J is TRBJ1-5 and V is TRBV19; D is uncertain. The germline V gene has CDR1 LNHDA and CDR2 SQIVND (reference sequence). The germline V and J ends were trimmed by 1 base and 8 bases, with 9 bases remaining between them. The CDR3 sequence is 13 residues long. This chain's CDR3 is CASSIGGTKPQHF. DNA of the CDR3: TGTGCCAGTAGTATAGGGGGTACAAAGCCCCAGCATTTT.

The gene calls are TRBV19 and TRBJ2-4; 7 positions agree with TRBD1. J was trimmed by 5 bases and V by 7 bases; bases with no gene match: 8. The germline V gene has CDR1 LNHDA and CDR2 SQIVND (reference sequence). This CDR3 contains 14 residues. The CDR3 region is CASTPTGKENIQYF. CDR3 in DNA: TGTGCCAGTACCCCGACAGGGAAGGAAAACATTCAGTACTTC.

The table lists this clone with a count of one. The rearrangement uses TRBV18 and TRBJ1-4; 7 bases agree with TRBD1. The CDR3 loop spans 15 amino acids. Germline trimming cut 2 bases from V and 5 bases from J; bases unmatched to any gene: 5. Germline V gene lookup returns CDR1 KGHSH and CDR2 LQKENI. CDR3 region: CASSPRGRVNEKLFF. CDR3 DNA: TGTGCCAGCTCACCAAGGGGGCGCGTAAATGAAAAACTGTTTTTT.

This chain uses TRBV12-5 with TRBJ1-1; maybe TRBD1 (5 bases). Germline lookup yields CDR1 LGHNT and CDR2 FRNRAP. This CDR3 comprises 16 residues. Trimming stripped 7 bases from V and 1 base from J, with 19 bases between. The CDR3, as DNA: TGTGCTAGTGTACCGGGGCAGCCACTTCAGAACACTGAAGCTTTCTTT. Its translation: CASVPGQPLQNTEAFF. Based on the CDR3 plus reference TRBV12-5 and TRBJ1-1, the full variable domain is DARVTQTPRHKVTEMGQEVTMRCQPILGHNTVFWYRQTMMQGLELLAYFRNRAPLDDSGMPKDRFSAEMPDATLATLKIQPSEPRDSAVYFCASVPGQPLQNTEAFFGQGTRLTVV.

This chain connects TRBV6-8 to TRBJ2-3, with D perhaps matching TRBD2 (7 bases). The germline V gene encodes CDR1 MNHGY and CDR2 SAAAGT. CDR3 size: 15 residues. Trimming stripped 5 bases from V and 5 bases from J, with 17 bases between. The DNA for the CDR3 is TGTGCCAGCAGTGACCCCGGGGGGCTTGTAGATACGCAGTATTTT. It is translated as CASSDPGGLVDTQYF.

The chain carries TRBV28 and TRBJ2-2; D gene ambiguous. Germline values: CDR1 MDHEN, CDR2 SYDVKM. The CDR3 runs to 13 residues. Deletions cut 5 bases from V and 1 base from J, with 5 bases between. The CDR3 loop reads CASSPENTGELFF. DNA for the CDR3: TGTGCCAGCAGTCCGGAGAACACCGGGGAGCTGTTTTTT.

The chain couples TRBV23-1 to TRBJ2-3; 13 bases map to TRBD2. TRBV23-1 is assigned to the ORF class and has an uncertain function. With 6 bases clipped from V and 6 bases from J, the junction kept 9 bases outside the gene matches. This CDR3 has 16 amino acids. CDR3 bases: TGCGCCAGCAGCTCCGGACTAGCGGGAGTCGGGGATACGCAGTATTTT. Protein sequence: CASSSGLAGVGDTQYF.

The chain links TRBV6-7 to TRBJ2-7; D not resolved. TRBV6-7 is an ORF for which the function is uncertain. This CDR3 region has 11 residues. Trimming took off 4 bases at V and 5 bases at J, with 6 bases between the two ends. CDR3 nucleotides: TGTGCCAGCAGTTTTAAGCACGAGCAGTACTTC. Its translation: CASSFKHEQYF.

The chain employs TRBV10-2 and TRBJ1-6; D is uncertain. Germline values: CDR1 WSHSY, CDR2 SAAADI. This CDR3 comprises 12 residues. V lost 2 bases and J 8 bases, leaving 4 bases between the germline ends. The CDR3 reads CASSEGDSPLHF. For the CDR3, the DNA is TGCGCCAGCAGTGAGGGTGATTCACCCCTCCACTTT.